This TCR beta chain derives from a study of CD8+CD57+ T cells in acquired aplastic anemia. Genomic DNA acted as the template from which TCR beta VDJ combination and CDR3 sequence profiling were carried out. Each CDR3 protein gets one entry after TCRdb re-called the reads with MiXCR. The table includes 400,000 to 500,000 distinct CDR3 sequences, 65% to 75% detected once. Both ends counted, the CDR3 spans 13 residues. Germline CDR1 is SGHTA and CDR2 is FQGNSA. Worth noting for this clonotype: Without the conserved terminal phenylalanine or tryptophan, this CDR3 likely stems from a read error. Because the CDR3's place on the DNA is in doubt, the DNA is left out and the CDR3 is given as listed by TCRdb.

This sequence joins TRBV7-2 and TRBJ1-3; the table calls TRBD1, which could not be checked here. The sequenced sample was sorted CD4+, CD8+, or CD8+CD57+ T cells (not recorded which) from PBMCs. This receptor was identified in a human donor in good health, serving as a control. The CDR3 here is CASSFFGRGQPQH.